This paragraph covers one TCR beta chain sequence. This clone occurred once. Its antigen remains undetermined. Base qualities are not at hand, and no much larger clone is one base apart. The library was produced with the immunoSEQ multiplex PCR assay. For the multiplex PCR, a mixture combining 60 forward primers for TCR Vbeta segments and 13 reverse primers for TCR Jbeta segments was used. The CDR3 region of rearranged TCR beta genes was amplified from genomic DNA with a multiplex PCR assay. The Illumina HiSeq System was used to sequence the amplified TCR beta libraries as 87-base-pair reads. Regarding the original processing steps: In a later analysis, about 80 million unique TCR beta chains were counted across the roughly 670 repertoires, and roughly 11 million of these chains were shared by at least two donors. Raw reads were error-corrected and collapsed into unique sequences with a nearest-neighbor algorithm that merged closely related sequences to remove PCR and sequencing errors. CDR3 sequences were aligned to IMGT reference sequences to assign V, D and J gene segments. For a sequence to be retained, a match of at least six nucleotides was required to both a V gene segment and a J gene segment. A rearrangement was called productive if the CDR3 had no stop codons and remained in frame with V and J, and every other rearrangement was called non-productive. Following IMGT convention, CDR3 was defined as the stretch from the second conserved V-encoded cysteine to the conserved J-encoded phenylalanine. Sequences without an unambiguous match to a single V gene segment were excluded from the earlier analysis of a few hundred of the donors. In an earlier analysis of roughly 600 of the donors, a V segment was called functional when productive rearrangements were above 56.7%, and segregating when the standard deviation between donors exceeded 5%. A statistical classification framework was built to diagnose cytomegalovirus status from the catalog of TCR beta chain sequences. In a later analysis, V and J genes were assigned by comparing TCR nucleotide sequences against IMGT/GENE-DB human TR gene sequences. Using the TCRdist pipeline, a later analysis assigned CDR3 sequences along with most-parsimonious VDJ recombination scenarios. A later analysis defined each TCR beta chain by its CDR3 amino acid sequence plus V-gene family, and excluded reads lacking a unique V-gene family. To address suspected cross-contamination and a sequencing artifact, a later analysis removed approximately 600 highly shared, low-generation-probability nucleotide sequences. In a later analysis, a clonal expansion index for each public chain was calculated from normalized within-repertoire ranks of inferred template counts. In a later analysis, generation probabilities were computed using a VDJ recombination model fitted to out-of-frame rearrangements, and the results were checked against IGoR. In a later analysis, TCR-TCR, TCR-HLA and TCR-CMV co-occurrence was scored with hypergeometric tests, and a repertoire-size bias correction was applied to TCR pairs. To estimate false discovery rates, a later analysis permuted the HLA or CMV assignments 20 times. In a later analysis, co-occurring TCRs were grouped using DBSCAN, with TCRdist sequence similarity added in when clustering inside HLA-allele-positive subsets. Repertoires with fewer than 30,000 or more than 120,000 public chains were left out of co-occurrence clustering, as were several repertoires with anomalous nucleotide sharing. As stored in TCRdb, this immuneACCESS dataset retains in-frame rearrangements with V and J assigned. A fraction of the clones does not appear; measured against another copy, unresolved V genes explain less than half of the discrepancy, and the remainder lacks a known reason. That table gives V, J and clone size, and the DNA gave D and trimming. The sample has 95,000 to 150,000 clones on record, 72% of them singletons. The top ten constitute approximately 3.8% of the sample.

The germline V gene (reference sequence) specifies SGHNT as CDR1 and YYREEE as CDR2. Reading from cysteine to phenylalanine, the CDR3 counts 16 amino acids. The retained sequence is limited to the CDR3, 48 bases, with the frame set at the first base. The cohort was made up of roughly 670 healthy bone marrow donors. At the time of sampling, every cohort member was nominally healthy, though immune exposures that went unrecorded were likely present. The donor tested CMV seronegative and was one of the 352 seronegative cohort members. A peripheral blood sample was collected from each donor, and TCR beta sequencing was performed on peripheral blood mononuclear cells. Genomic DNA extraction from the blood cell samples was performed with the Qiagen DNeasy Blood Extraction Kit. The sample originates from a study of cytomegalovirus exposure and HLA in healthy donors (dated by TCRdb to about 2017). Study-wide context: An earlier analysis of under 600 of the donors reported approximately 290 Gb of sequence data and 117 million unique TCR beta sequences from 150 million to 200 million T cells. HLA typing included class I and class II loci at four-digit resolution. An early release that covered about 640 HLA-typed donors contained approximately 290 gigabases of sequencing data and tens of millions of unique TCR sequences. High-throughput TCR immunosequencing, statistical association of individual TCRs with disease status, and machine learning were combined to predict cytomegalovirus infection status. The genetic ancestry cluster associated with self-reported Caucasian donors included about 84% of the 398 genotyped donors. The study aimed to test whether cataloging public T cell receptors could reveal signatures of past pathogen exposure. Among almost 400 genotyped donors of the cohort, an average of approximately 250,000 unique TCR beta nucleotide sequences were sequenced per donor, roughly 20% of them non-productive. Rather than using new phenotypic data, the later analysis identified candidate immune exposures from TCR beta sequences and from how often those sequences occurred across donors. A later genetic analysis took genome-wide SNP genotypes for about 60% of the roughly 670 donors and used that subset as a discovery cohort. A separate validation cohort of 100 to 150 different subjects was used in addition to the roughly 670-subject first cohort. All discovery cohort repertoires had been generated on a single sequencing platform. The number of typed donors differed by locus: 629-630 for A, B, C, DRB1 and DQB1; 522 for DQA1; about 600 for DPA1; and 400 to 480 for DPB1. The T cell repertoires of 666 subjects were profiled by immunosequencing and related to cytomegalovirus serostatus. In a later analysis, previously published TCR beta repertoires from 666 donors were re-analyzed and high-resolution HLA genotyping was added so that TCR occurrence patterns could be studied. Because of strong linkage in the cohort, roughly five DR-DQ haplotypes were treated as single units for association and clustering. In an earlier analysis of roughly 580 of the donors, high-throughput TCR beta sequencing was used to judge whether each TCR beta V gene segment behaved as functional or pseudogenic. Donor age, sex, ethnicity and CMV serostatus were compiled together with the repertoire data. Overall results and qualifications from the work: In a later analysis, the rate of TCR association differed among HLA loci, with DRB1 alleles having the most associated TCRs and HLA-C alleles having the fewest. A further reported finding was that TCR beta sequences accurately predicted the HLA-A and HLA-B alleles for most subjects in the first cohort. A later analysis found that HLA-associated TCR beta chains were more clonally expanded and had lower generation probabilities than equally common non-associated chains. In vitro tests confirmed that a few of the cytomegalovirus-associated TCR beta chains recognize cytomegalovirus antigens. Because the 87-base-pair reads could not distinguish some IMGT-functional V segments, including TRBV6-2 and TRBV6-3, those segments were excluded. It was suggested by the authors that the approach could potentially be generalized to other disease states and immunological phenotypes. A cluster of highly shared sequence variants was judged likely to be a technical artifact of the sequencing pipeline. When HLA alleles, especially DR and DQ, strongly co-occurred, attributing TCR associations to individual alleles was difficult. At a false discovery rate of 0.05, a later analysis linked under 20,000 TCR beta sequences to specific HLA alleles. A later genetic analysis associated a missense DCLRE1C variant with V-gene and J-gene trimming of TCR beta chains, and an independent cohort replicated the association. Broadly in line with IMGT annotations, most TCR beta V segments showed up in productive rearrangements about 87% or about 30% of the time in an earlier analysis of around 600 of the donors. The study gave a list of 150 to 200 TCR beta chains associated with cytomegalovirus. In a later genetic analysis, fewer N-insertions in productive TCRs were reported among donors in an Asian-associated ancestry cluster than the 666-donor mean. Linkage disequilibrium might explain the correlated functional status among segregating V segments, but an unknown experimental factor could not be excluded. Immune exposure information for the cohort was limited to CMV serostatus. Because some donors lacked HLA typing at each locus, the association tests relied only on the typed subset. Over 15 rarely observed V segments, including chromosome 9 orphons, were excluded from the earlier analysis of almost 600 of the donors because counts were too low. In a later analysis, several top co-occurrence clusters were reported to appear linked to parvovirus B19, influenza, CMV and Epstein-Barr virus. Only TCR beta chains were sequenced in this cohort, and the absence of alpha or paired-chain data limited detectable features. Most CMV-associated TCR beta chains appeared to be HLA-restricted in a later analysis, and the HLA associations seemed to be driven largely by CMV exposure. The presence/absence analyses assumed that sequencing depth was roughly uniform across donors, and that assumption may not be true. Most TCR sequences were observed very rarely across donors, whereas some public TCRs were present in many individuals. The classifier was reported to diagnose cytomegalovirus status with high specificity and sensitivity in both the original cohort and the validation cohort.

This receptor chain uses TRBV5-4 and TRBJ2-5; TRBD2 aligns with 15 central bases. The J call may be incorrect, as the DNA end agrees better with TRBJ2-7. The source material was PBMCs. This sequence originates from a man between 25 and 39 years old in good health and CMV-seronegative. The CDR3 sequence is CASSPGTSGGSYEQYF. The DNA sequence reads TGTGCCAGCAGCCCCGGGACTAGCGGGGGGTCCTACGAGCAGTACTTC.